The 10 T cell receptor beta chains presented below share a single source sample, sequenced in a study of blood T cells in healthy people across ages. The authors ran a second PCR of about 7 to 11 cycles using a sample-barcoded 5' primer and a J-beta primer mix. Each CDR3 protein is one row after TCRdb ran MiXCR on the 5' RACE reads. The sample includes around 1.5 million distinct CDR3 sequences, approximately 40% seen only once; the top ten take around 8%. Sequencing input: blood. These receptors were collected from a woman aged 18 to 35 in good health.

This clonotype has at least ten counts. As DNA, the CDR3 is TGTGCCAGCAGTTTTGGGACGGTCTACGAGCAGTACTTC. Encoded protein: CASSFGTVYEQYF. The J gene is TRBJ2-7, the V gene TRBV28, with D perhaps being TRBD1 or TRBD2 (5 bases each). CDR1 and CDR2 from the germline V gene are MDHEN and SYDVKM. The CDR3 extends over 13 amino acids. Deletions cut 3 bases from V and 3 bases from J, with 9 bases between. Combining the CDR3 with reference TRBV28 and TRBJ2-7 gives the whole variable domain DVKVTQSSRYLVKRTGEKVFLECVQDMDHENMFWYRQDPGLGLRLIYFSYDVKMKEKGDIPEGYSVSREKKERFSLILESASTNQTSMYLCASSFGTVYEQYFGPGTRLTVT.

This clonotype was recorded a few times. The V call is TRBV7-2, the J call TRBJ2-5; 8 bases line up with TRBD2. CDR3 length: 14 amino acids. Germline CDR1 SGHTA, CDR2 FQGNSA. V was clipped by 1 base and J by 5 bases; unmatched bases: 3. CDR3 in amino acids: CASSLGAGGETQYF. As DNA, the CDR3 is TGTGCCAGCAGCTTAGGTGCGGGAGGCGAGACCCAGTACTTC. Combining the CDR3 with reference TRBV7-2 and TRBJ2-5 gives the whole variable domain GAGVSQSPSNKVTEKGKDVELRCDPISGHTALYWYRQSLGQGLEFLIYFQGNSAPDKSGLPSDRFSAERTGGSVSTLTIQRTQQEDSAVYLCASSLGAGGETQYFGPGTRLLVL.

Only a few counts were recorded for this clonotype. The chain employs TRBV2 and TRBJ1-6; D remains ambiguous. Trimming left V 6 bases short and J 7 bases short, with 22 bases between. CDR3 length: 17 residues. Germline V CDR1 and CDR2: SNHLY, FYNNEI. This chain's CDR3 is CASSPTGATGVNSPLHF. The DNA for the CDR3 is TGTGCCAGCAGCCCGACGGGAGCTACCGGCGTAAATTCACCCCTCCACTTT.

This clonotype was seen a few times. The CDR3 DNA is TGCGCCAGCAGCCTTCCGGACCTGTTCTATGGCTACACCTTC. Its translation: CASSLPDLFYGYTF. This chain uses TRBV4-1 with TRBJ1-2; D is unresolved. V lost 4 bases to trimming and J lost 4 bases, with 13 bases between them. Germline assignment: CDR1 MGHRA and CDR2 YSYEKL. This CDR3 is 14 amino acids long.

The gene calls are TRBV6-6 and TRBJ2-3; 7 positions match TRBD1. This CDR3 is 17 amino acids long. With 8 bases clipped from V and 4 bases from J, the junction kept 18 bases outside the gene matches. Germline V gene data show CDR1 as MNHNY and CDR2 as SVGAGI (reference sequence). CDR3 region: CASPFAAGTVLSDTQYF. The CDR3 coding sequence is TGTGCCAGCCCTTTTGCCGCCGGGACAGTTCTCTCAGATACGCAGTATTTT.

This rearrangement joins TRBV12-3 or TRBV12-4 to TRBJ1-5, with a possible D match to TRBD1 (5 bases). The CDR3 contains 14 residues. Trimming left V 5 bases short and J 6 bases short, with 14 bases between. The CDR3 nucleotides are TGTGCCAGCAGTGCCGACAGTGGGCGTCAGCCCCAGCATTTT. Its translation: CASSADSGRQPQHF.

CDR3: CASSSSLKGMGNEQFF. The CDR3 DNA follows: TGTGCCAGCAGCTCTAGCTTAAAGGGAATGGGCAATGAGCAGTTCTTC. The chain carries TRBV7-2 and TRBJ2-1, with D possibly being TRBD2 (5 bases). Germline V lookup: CDR1 SGHTA, CDR2 FQGNSA. This CDR3 contains 16 residues. V lost 4 bases and J lost 6, with 19 bases in between.

This chain connects TRBV4-2 to TRBJ1-6, with 9 bases that match TRBD1. The CDR3 consists of 17 residues. Germline CDR1 reads LGHNA; CDR2 reads YNFKEQ. V dropped 0 bases and J dropped 16; count of bases not matched to a gene: 16. This CDR3 reads CASSQDWGGQGRMALHF. The CDR3 nucleotides read TGTGCCAGCAGCCAAGATTGGGGGGGACAGGGACGGATGGCTCTCCACTTT.

The chain has TRBV7-2 and TRBJ2-4; the D gene is possibly TRBD1 (6 bases). Near its end, the DNA agrees better with TRBJ2-7, so the J call may be wrong. The germline CDR1 and CDR2 sequences are SGHTA and FQGNSA. The CDR3 is made up of 15 amino acids. The CDR3, as DNA: TGTGCCAGCAGCCCGGAAGGGGGAATGACCTACGAGCAGTACTTC. Translated: CASSPEGGMTYEQYF.

A word on this clonotype: Just one base apart from a much larger clone, this may be a read error. The chain uses TRBV20-1 and TRBJ2-1; 10 bases fit TRBD2. The J segment lost 0 bases and the V segment lost 3 bases, leaving 5 bases of the junction unmatched. The CDR3 runs 16 residues. Germline CDR1 reads DFQATT; CDR2 reads SNEGSKA (reference sequence). DNA of the CDR3: TGCAGTGCTAGCACGGGACTAGCGAGCTCCTACAATGAGCAGTTCTTC. Translating it yields CSASTGLASSYNEQFF.